A single sample gave rise to the 25 T cell receptor beta chains below, sequenced in a study of blood T cell repertoires in COVID-19 (dated by TCRdb to about 2020). Libraries came from the immunoSEQ multiplex PCR assay. The table was pulled from immuneACCESS by TCRdb, which kept in-frame rearrangements only. Such tables lose some clones; where checked, under half of the loss comes from unresolved V genes, and the rest has no known cause. This sample holds around 45,000 clones; approximately 86% were observed only once. The leading ten clones occupy roughly 8% of the sample. The sequenced sample consisted of peripheral blood. The receptors shown here come from a man aged 80 or over in a cohort sampled during active COVID-19.

This rearrangement joins TRBV6-5 to TRBJ2-3; TRBD1 aligns across 10 bases. The germline gives CDR1 MNHEY, CDR2 SVGAGI. There are 15 residues in the CDR3. Trimming removed 8 bases from V and 2 bases from J; junction bases left unmatched: 7. This CDR3 is CASRWDRGPTDTQYF. DNA of the CDR3: TGTGCCAGCCGTTGGGACAGGGGTCCCACAGATACGCAGTATTTT.

The V call is TRBV7-2, the J call TRBJ1-2, with TRBD1 matching over 7 bases. This CDR3 is built from 13 residues. Germline CDR1 reads SGHTA; CDR2 reads FQGNSA. V dropped 5 bases and J dropped 2; count of bases not matched to a gene: 2. CDR3 region: CASSAGQNYGYTF. In DNA, the CDR3 is TGTGCCAGCAGCGCGGGACAGAACTATGGCTACACCTTC. Together with reference TRBV7-2 and TRBJ1-2, the CDR3 gives the full variable domain: GAGVSQSPSNKVTEKGKDVELRCDPISGHTALYWYRQSLGQGLEFLIYFQGNSAPDKSGLPSDRFSAERTGGSVSTLTIQRTQQEDSAVYLCASSAGQNYGYTFGSGTRLTVV.

This clone was counted a single time. The V call is TRBV15, the J call TRBJ1-1, with D possibly matching TRBD1 (6 bases). The V end lost 2 bases, the J end lost 4 bases, and 14 bases lay between the germline ends. The CDR3 is 15 residues long. Germline V lookup: CDR1 LNHNV, CDR2 YYDKDF (reference sequence). The CDR3 DNA is TGTGCCACCAGCAGAAACAGGGAGCGGAGCACTGAAGCTTTCTTT. Amino acids: CATSRNRERSTEAFF.

This clone was recorded only once. The genes are TRBV7-9 and TRBJ2-1; 7 positions match TRBD1. With V trimmed by 5 bases and J by 3 bases, 7 bases remained unmatched. The CDR3 is 15 residues long. CDR1 is SEHNR, CDR2 FQNEAQ, per germline (reference sequence). CDR3 region: CASSPPGQLYNEQFF. CDR3 coding DNA: TGTGCCAGCAGCCCACCGGGACAGCTCTACAATGAGCAGTTCTTC.

The V gene is TRBV19, the J gene TRBJ2-3; D is undetermined. Germline loops: CDR1 LNHDA, CDR2 SQIVND (reference sequence). V lost 10 bases and J 0 bases, leaving 14 bases between the germline ends. CDR3 length: 14 amino acids. Here the CDR3 DNA reads TGTGCCACTTCCGACAAACCTAGCACAGATACGCAGTATTTT. Protein product: CATSDKPSTDTQYF. The entire variable domain, with the rest obtained from reference TRBV19 and TRBJ2-3, is as follows: DGGITQSPKYLFRKEGQNVTLSCEQNLNHDAMYWYRQDPGQGLRLIYYSQIVNDFQKGDIAEGYSVSREKKESFPLTVTSAQKNPTAFYLCATSDKPSTDTQYFGPGTRLTVL.

The genes are TRBV5-1 and TRBJ2-2, with D unresolved. The V gene lost 9 bases and the J gene lost 2 bases, with 17 bases spanning the gap. The germline CDR1 and CDR2 sequences are SGHRS and YFSETQ. This CDR3 comprises 15 residues. CDR3 DNA sequence: TGCGCCACCCAACCTGACTTGGCAAACACCGGGGAGCTGTTTTTT. Translating gives CATQPDLANTGELFF.

The chain is built from TRBV9 and TRBJ1-1, with D possibly being TRBD1 (6 bases). The CDR3 runs to 15 residues. Trimming took 3 bases from V and 4 from J, leaving 16 bases between them. CDR1 is SGDLS and CDR2 is YYNGEE in the germline V gene. The CDR3 here is CASSAEGGRGTEAFF. The CDR3 DNA follows: TGTGCCAGCAGCGCCGAGGGGGGGCGAGGCACTGAAGCTTTCTTT.

V and J are TRBV2 and TRBJ2-4, with 7 nucleotides matching TRBD2. The germline V gene has CDR1 SNHLY and CDR2 FYNNEI. V shed 6 bases, J shed 0 bases, and the junction held 8 bases outside the gene matches. There are 16 residues in the CDR3. CDR3 sequence reads: CASSPTSALAKNIQYF. Written as DNA, the CDR3 is TGTGCCAGCAGCCCCACTAGCGCGTTAGCCAAAAACATTCAGTACTTC.

In the case of this clone: Other nucleotide sequences from this sample produce the same CDR3. The chain combines TRBV3-1 (or the pseudogene TRBV3-2) with TRBJ2-7; 12 nucleotides line up with TRBD2. CDR1 LGHDT and CDR2 YNNKEL come from the germline V gene (reference sequence). The CDR3 is made up of 15 amino acids. Trimming at V came to 1 base and at J to 4 bases, leaving 2 bases not matched to a gene. DNA of the CDR3: TGTGCCAGCAGCCAAGGAACTAGCGGGGGGTACGAGCAGTACTTC. Its translation is CASSQGTSGGYEQYF.

V gene TRBV10-3 combines with J gene TRBJ1-6; the match to TRBD1 covers 9 bases. V gave up 0 bases and J gave up 10 bases; unmatched junction bases: 7. The V gene's germline CDR1 is ENHRY and CDR2 SYGVKD. The CDR3 contains 16 residues. CDR3 sequence (DNA): TGTGCCATCAGTGAGTCTCTCACAGGGGGCTGGTCACCCCTCCACTTT. Its translation: CAISESLTGGWSPLHF.

The chain carries TRBV28 and TRBJ1-2, with D possibly matching TRBD1 (6 bases). Trimming removed 11 bases from V and 1 base from J, with 20 bases in between. The CDR3 has 15 amino acids. Germline V gives CDR1 MDHEN, CDR2 SYDVKM. In DNA, the CDR3 is TGTGCCGTCATCGGGCAGGGGCCTTTTAACTATGGCTACACCTTC. Translated: CAVIGQGPFNYGYTF.

The chain uses TRBV19 and TRBJ2-3; 8 positions match TRBD1. The CDR3 sequence is 16 residues long. The V gene's germline CDR1 is LNHDA and CDR2 SQIVND (reference sequence). V dropped 5 bases and J dropped 4; count of bases not matched to a gene: 11. The CDR3 reads CASSPAQGVLADTQYF. In DNA form, the CDR3 reads TGTGCCAGTAGTCCCGCACAGGGGGTTCTCGCAGATACGCAGTATTTT.

This rearrangement joins TRBV25-1 to TRBJ1-4, with 8 bases identical to TRBD1. CDR3 length equals 13 residues. The V gene end was trimmed by 8 bases and the J gene end by 3 bases; junction bases not matched to a gene: 2. CDR1 and CDR2 (germline): MGHDK, SYGVNS. In DNA, the CDR3 is TGTGCCAGCTGGACAGGGTCTAATGAAAAACTGTTTTTT. It translates to CASWTGSNEKLFF. Full variable domain (rest looked up from reference TRBV25-1 and TRBJ1-4): EADIYQTPRYLVIGTGKKITLECSQTMGHDKMYWYQQDPGMELHLIHYSYGVNSTEKGDLSSESTVSRIRTEHFPLTLESARPSHTSQYLCASWTGSNEKLFFGSGTQLSVL.

The rearrangement uses TRBV19 and TRBJ2-2, with D perhaps matching TRBD2 (5 bases). Trimming shortened V by 1 base and J by 4 bases, and 7 bases separated the two germline ends. CDR3 length: 14 amino acids. The germline V gene encodes CDR1 LNHDA and CDR2 SQIVND (reference sequence). CDR3 bases: TGTGCCAGTAGTATAGTTCGGGGCACCGGGGAGCTGTTTTTT. The encoded protein is CASSIVRGTGELFF. The variable domain in full, with the rest retrieved from reference TRBV19 and TRBJ2-2, is DGGITQSPKYLFRKEGQNVTLSCEQNLNHDAMYWYRQDPGQGLRLIYYSQIVNDFQKGDIAEGYSVSREKKESFPLTVTSAQKNPTAFYLCASSIVRGTGELFFGEGSRLTVL.

This chain joins TRBV29-1 and TRBJ2-5; D is possibly TRBD2 (6 bases). Germline loops: CDR1 SQVTM, CDR2 ANQGSEA. The CDR3 runs 12 residues. V was shortened by 5 bases and J by 3 bases, with 10 bases between the two germline ends. CDR3 DNA sequence: TGCAGCGTTTCCGGCGGGGAAGAGACCCAGTACTTC. Translation gives CSVSGGEETQYF.

This clone was seen a single time. V is TRBV28 and J is TRBJ2-2; TRBD2 might be the D (5 bases). Between the trimmed V and J ends, which lost 4 bases and 6 bases, there was a span of 18 bases. The germline gives CDR1 MDHEN, CDR2 SYDVKM. The CDR3 runs to 16 residues. CDR3: CASSSSGIPKAGELFF. Here the CDR3 DNA reads TGTGCCAGCAGTTCCTCCGGGATCCCGAAGGCCGGGGAGCTGTTTTTT.

This clone was counted between two and nine times. The chain couples TRBV30 to TRBJ2-3; 12 nucleotides match TRBD2. This CDR3 is built from 15 residues. Germline V gives CDR1 GTSNPN, CDR2 SVGIG (reference sequence). The junction had 4 bases not matched to a gene; V was cut back by 0 bases and J by 6 bases. The CDR3 DNA is TGTGCCTGGAGTGTAACGGGACTAGCGGGCGATACGCAGTATTTT. As protein: CAWSVTGLAGDTQYF. Complete variable domain (other parts from reference TRBV30 and TRBJ2-3): SQTIHQWPATLVQPVGSPLSLECTVEGTSNPNLYWYRQAAGRGLQLLFYSVGIGQISSEVPQNLSASRPQDRQFILSSKKLLLSDSGFYLCAWSVTGLAGDTQYFGPGTRLTVL.

This chain connects TRBV7-9 to TRBJ2-1; a weak D match, TRBD2 (6 bases). The V gene lost 5 bases and the J gene lost 10 bases, with 24 bases spanning the gap. The CDR3 extends over 16 amino acids. The germline gives CDR1 SEHNR, CDR2 FQNEAQ (reference sequence). The CDR3 protein is CASSPRDFIGSIEQFF. CDR3 nucleotide sequence: TGTGCCAGCAGCCCAAGGGACTTCATTGGATCAATCGAGCAGTTCTTC.

This clone was observed a handful of times. The V gene is TRBV5-1, the J gene TRBJ1-1; 7 nucleotides agree with TRBD1. Trimming removed 4 bases from V and 1 base from J; junction bases left unmatched: 10. This CDR3 contains 16 residues. The V gene's germline CDR1 is SGHRS and CDR2 YFSETQ. The CDR3 DNA reads TGCGCCAGCAGCCAACGACCGGGACAGTCGAACACTGAAGCTTTCTTT. Protein sequence: CASSQRPGQSNTEAFF.

The chain links TRBV9 to TRBJ2-1, with 7 bases fitting TRBD2. The CDR3 covers 14 residues. Germline V gene lookup returns CDR1 SGDLS and CDR2 YYNGEE. The junction had 5 bases not matched to a gene; V was cut back by 3 bases and J by 5 bases. The CDR3 loop is CASSARGENNEQFF. The CDR3 DNA is TGTGCCAGCAGCGCTCGGGGGGAAAACAATGAGCAGTTCTTC.

The J gene is TRBJ1-2, the V gene TRBV19, with D maybe TRBD1 (5 bases). This CDR3 contains 16 residues. Trimming took off 0 bases at V and 4 bases at J, with 15 bases between the two ends. Germline V lookup: CDR1 LNHDA, CDR2 SQIVND (reference sequence). The CDR3 spells CASSIDETDPVYGYTF. CDR3 sequence (DNA): TGTGCCAGTAGTATAGATGAGACAGATCCCGTCTATGGCTACACCTTC.

This sequence joins TRBV27 and TRBJ1-4; TRBD1 matches at 8 bases. V lost 2 bases and J lost 6; bases outside the gene matches: 11. Germline lookup yields CDR1 MNHEY and CDR2 SMNVEV (reference sequence). CDR3 length: 17 residues. The CDR3 sequence is CASSLISRTGLYEKLFF. Written as DNA, the CDR3 is TGTGCCAGCAGTTTAATAAGTAGGACAGGGCTTTATGAAAAACTGTTTTTT.

This clone showed up just a few times. The chain joins TRBV6-5 to TRBJ1-2; TRBD1 aligns across 8 bases. The V segment lost 6 bases and the J segment 4 bases; nucleotides outside the gene matches: 7. From germline, CDR1 is MNHEY and CDR2 SVGAGI. This CDR3 has 14 amino acids. CDR3 region: CASRSTGGSYGYTF. The CDR3, as DNA: TGTGCCAGCAGATCCACAGGGGGGTCCTATGGCTACACCTTC.

V usage is TRBV9 and J usage is TRBJ2-3, with D perhaps TRBD2 (7 bases). CDR3 length: 18 residues. Germline V gene sequence: CDR1 SGDLS, CDR2 YYNGEE. V dropped 0 bases and J dropped 1 base, with 18 bases sitting between them. The CDR3, as DNA: TGTGCCAGCAGCGTAGGCCGTAGGGGGGGACAAGGCACAGATACGCAGTATTTT. As protein: CASSVGRRGGQGTDTQYF.

The chain joins TRBV2 to TRBJ1-1, with 8 bases fitting TRBD1. V shed 4 bases, J shed 5 bases, and the junction held 6 bases outside the gene matches. Germline CDR1 SNHLY, CDR2 FYNNEI. The CDR3 consists of 14 residues. CDR3 nucleotide sequence: TGTGCCAGCAGTGCGACAGGGGTAGAGACTGAAGCTTTCTTT. Translated: CASSATGVETEAFF.